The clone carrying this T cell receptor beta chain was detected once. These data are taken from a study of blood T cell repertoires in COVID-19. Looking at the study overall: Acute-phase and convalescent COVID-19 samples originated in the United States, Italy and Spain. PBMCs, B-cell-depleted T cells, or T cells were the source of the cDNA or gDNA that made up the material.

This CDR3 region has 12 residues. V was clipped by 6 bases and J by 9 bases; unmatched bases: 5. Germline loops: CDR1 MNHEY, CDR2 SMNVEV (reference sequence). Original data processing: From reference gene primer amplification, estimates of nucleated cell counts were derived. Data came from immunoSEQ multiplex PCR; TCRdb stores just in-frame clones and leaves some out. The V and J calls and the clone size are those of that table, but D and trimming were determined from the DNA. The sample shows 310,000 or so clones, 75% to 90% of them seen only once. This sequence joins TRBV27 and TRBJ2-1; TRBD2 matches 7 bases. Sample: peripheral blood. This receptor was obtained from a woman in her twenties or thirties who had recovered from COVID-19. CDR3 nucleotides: TGTGCCAGCAGCCAGCGGGGCAGTGAGCAGTTCTTC. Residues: CASSQRGSEQFF.